These 27 T cell receptor beta chains were all obtained from the same sample, sequenced in a study of OX40 agonist ivuxolimab in advanced cancers. The repertoire was sequenced with immunoSEQ multiplex PCR; TCRdb's copy has only in-frame clones and lacks some. This sample carries tens of thousands of clones, roughly nine tenths of them seen once, and the ten largest clones take under 30%. Sequences were derived from CD4+ or CD8+ T cells sorted from blood, sampled in a trial of the OX40 agonist ivuxolimab. The receptors derive from an adult with an advanced solid tumor such as melanoma, head and neck, liver or kidney cancer.

The genes are TRBV4-1 and TRBJ2-7; D might be TRBD1 or TRBD2, each matching 6 bases. The V gene's germline CDR1 is MGHRA and CDR2 YSYEKL. The CDR3 covers 13 residues. The V end was cut by 2 bases, the J end by 6 bases, with 11 bases between. In nucleotides, the CDR3 is TGCGCCAGCAGCCAACTAGGGGGGCGCGAGCAGTACTTC. Translating gives CASSQLGGREQYF.

The gene calls are TRBV5-1 and TRBJ1-4, with unresolved D. The CDR3 has 14 amino acids. The V gene lost 0 bases and the J gene lost 2 bases, with 5 bases spanning the gap. Looked up from germline, CDR1 is SGHRS and CDR2 is YFSETQ. The CDR3 bases are TGCGCCAGCAGCTTGGGAGGGACTAATGAAAAACTGTTTTTT. Amino acids: CASSLGGTNEKLFF.

The chain carries TRBV7-8 and TRBJ2-7; possible D gene TRBD1, 6 bases. Germline-derived CDR1 and CDR2 are SGHVS and FQNEAQ. The CDR3 consists of 14 residues. With 3 bases removed from V and 0 bases from J, the gap between germline ends came to 9 bases. The DNA of the CDR3 is TGTGCCAGCAGCTTCAAACAGGGCTCCTACGAGCAGTACTTC. Translation: CASSFKQGSYEQYF.

The chain joins TRBV5-4 to TRBJ1-1; D is unclear. This CDR3 has 13 amino acids. Trimming pared 4 bases from V and 5 bases from J, leaving 12 bases between. CDR1 SGHNT and CDR2 YYREEE come from the germline V gene (reference sequence). The CDR3 loop reads CASSRGPETEAFF. The CDR3 region has the DNA TGTGCCAGCAGCCGCGGCCCAGAAACTGAAGCTTTCTTT.

V and J are TRBV7-9 and TRBJ2-3, with D perhaps being TRBD1 or TRBD2 (5 bases each). The length of the CDR3 is 13 residues. Germline values: CDR1 SEHNR, CDR2 FQNEAQ (reference sequence). Trimming cost V 8 bases and J 5 bases, with 14 bases left between them. The chain's CDR3 is CASDGARVDTQYF. The CDR3, as DNA: TGTGCCAGCGACGGGGCGCGAGTAGATACGCAGTATTTT.

J is TRBJ2-2 and V is TRBV4-3; perhaps TRBD1 as D (5 bases). The ends were cut back, 0 bases at V and 3 bases at J, with 14 bases in the middle. CDR1 is LGHNA and CDR2 is YSLEER in the germline V gene. There are 17 residues in the CDR3. CDR3 in amino acids: CASSQEGGAGYTGELFF. The CDR3 region has the DNA TGCGCCAGCAGCCAAGAGGGTGGGGCAGGGTACACCGGGGAGCTGTTTTTT.

The chain combines TRBV9 with TRBJ2-1; 12 bases are a match to TRBD2. From germline, CDR1 is SGDLS and CDR2 YYNGEE. The junction had 5 bases not matched to a gene; V was cut back by 4 bases and J by 6 bases. The CDR3 sequence is 15 residues long. The CDR3 bases are TGTGCCAGCAGCCTAGGGACTAGCGGGCTCAATGAGCAGTTCTTC. Encoded protein: CASSLGTSGLNEQFF.

This rearrangement joins TRBV11-2 to TRBJ1-2; no reliable D call. V was pared by 0 bases and J by 2 bases, with 7 bases between. Germline V lookup: CDR1 SGHAT, CDR2 FQNNGV. The CDR3 contains 14 residues. CDR3 DNA: TGTGCCAGCAGCTTAGAGGGCACCAACTATGGCTACACCTTC. Amino acids: CASSLEGTNYGYTF.

This clone occurred once. The gene calls are TRBV28 and TRBJ2-3; 9 bases are shared with TRBD2. CDR1 and CDR2 from the germline V gene are MDHEN and SYDVKM. The V segment lost 5 bases and the J segment 0 bases; nucleotides outside the gene matches: 6. This CDR3 comprises 16 residues. CDR3 residues: CASSRISGRSTDTQYF. CDR3 in DNA: TGTGCCAGCAGTCGAATTAGCGGGAGAAGCACAGATACGCAGTATTTT.

The chain uses TRBV9 and TRBJ2-2; D could derive from TRBD1 or TRBD2 (6 bases each). CDR1 is SGDLS and CDR2 is YYNGEE in the germline V gene. The CDR3 sequence is 15 residues long. V was pared by 3 bases and J by 6 bases, with 15 bases between. This CDR3 reads CASSARTEGAGELFF. CDR3 DNA: TGTGCCAGCAGCGCCCGAACGGAGGGGGCCGGGGAGCTGTTTTTT.

The genes are TRBV30 and TRBJ2-1; D gene ambiguous. The V and J ends lost 0 bases and 8 bases respectively, with 8 bases between them. CDR1 GTSNPN and CDR2 SVGIG come from the germline V gene (reference sequence). CDR3 size: 12 residues. CDR3 nucleotide sequence: TGTGCCTGGAGTGTAGCCGGCGATGAGCAGTTCTTC. Translated: CAWSVAGDEQFF.

The chain joins TRBV9 to TRBJ2-1; 7 bases line up with TRBD2. Germline CDR1 and CDR2: SGDLS and YYNGEE. The V and J ends lost 4 bases and 4 bases, in that order; junction bases with no gene match: 8. The CDR3 is 15 residues long. CDR3 sequence: CASSSSLAAYNEQFF. DNA for the CDR3: TGTGCCAGCAGCTCCAGTCTAGCGGCTTACAATGAGCAGTTCTTC.

The V and J genes are TRBV14 and TRBJ1-1, with D tentatively TRBD1 (5 bases). Trimming took 4 bases from V and 1 from J, leaving 7 bases between them. CDR1 is SGHDN and CDR2 is FVKESK in the germline V gene. The CDR3 has 13 residues. The CDR3 spells CASSLTGNTEAFF. DNA of the CDR3: TGTGCCAGCAGCCTTACAGGGAACACTGAAGCTTTCTTT.

This clone was observed once. V usage is TRBV10-3 and J usage is TRBJ2-2, with D uncertain. The length of the CDR3 is 16 residues. Germline V gene data show CDR1 as ENHRY and CDR2 as SYGVKD. Between the trimmed V and J ends, which lost 0 bases and 0 bases, there was a span of 8 bases. The CDR3 sequence is CAISESERTNTGELFF. The CDR3 nucleotides read TGTGCCATCAGTGAGTCGGAACGGACGAACACCGGGGAGCTGTTTTTT.

The chain joins TRBV2 to TRBJ2-1, with D possibly being TRBD1 (6 bases). Trimming took off 2 bases at V and 5 bases at J, with 7 bases between the two ends. The V gene's germline CDR1 is SNHLY and CDR2 FYNNEI. This CDR3 has 13 amino acids. CDR3 coding DNA: TGTGCCAGCAGTGAACAGGGGAACAATGAGCAGTTCTTC. Protein: CASSEQGNNEQFF. The whole variable domain, remainder taken from reference TRBV2 and TRBJ2-1, is EPEVTQTPSHQVTQMGQEVILRCVPISNHLYFYWYRQILGQKVEFLVSFYNNEISEKSEIFDDQFSVERPDGSNFTLKIRSTKLEDSAMYFCASSEQGNNEQFFGPGTRLTVL.

The V call is TRBV7-9, the J call TRBJ1-1; the D gene is possibly TRBD1 (5 bases). The CDR3 is 14 residues long. V was clipped by 5 bases and J by 0 bases, with 10 bases between them. Per the germline V gene, CDR1 is SEHNR and CDR2 is FQNEAQ (reference sequence). CDR3 DNA sequence: TGTGCCAGCAGCGTGGGACGGATGAACACTGAAGCTTTCTTT. As protein: CASSVGRMNTEAFF.

This chain uses TRBV5-4 with TRBJ2-1; D may match TRBD1 or TRBD2 (6 bases each). Germline CDR1 SGHNT, CDR2 YYREEE (reference sequence). Between the trimmed V and J ends, which lost 5 bases and 9 bases, there was a span of 21 bases. The CDR3 runs 15 residues. CDR3 protein: CASRRPEGQDSEQFF. Written as DNA, the CDR3 is TGTGCCAGCAGGCGCCCGGAGGGCCAGGACAGTGAGCAGTTCTTC.

The chain has TRBV7-6 and TRBJ2-7; the D is unclear. Germline lookup yields CDR1 SGHVS and CDR2 FNYEAQ. The CDR3 is made up of 15 amino acids. Trimming shortened V by 6 bases and J by 2 bases, and 17 bases separated the two germline ends. CDR3 loop: CASSPGPKTTYEQYF. DNA for the CDR3: TGTGCCAGCAGTCCAGGACCGAAAACTACCTACGAGCAGTACTTC.

The V gene is TRBV4-3, the J gene TRBJ2-1, with 8 bases fitting TRBD2. There are 15 residues in the CDR3. The germline V gene has CDR1 LGHNA and CDR2 YSLEER. The trim removed 1 base at V and 8 bases at J, leaving 7 bases unmatched. CDR3 bases: TGCGCCAGCAGCCAAGGTTCAGGACTAGCATATGAGCAGTTCTTC. Translating it yields CASSQGSGLAYEQFF.

The genes are TRBV29-1 and TRBJ2-7; 12 bases are shared with TRBD2. V trimming: 5 bases; J trimming: 0 bases; junction bases outside the gene matches: 2. From germline, CDR1 is SQVTM and CDR2 ANQGSEA. This CDR3 spans 14 amino acids. The DNA of the CDR3 is TGCAGCGTTAAGACTAGCGGGAGCTCCTACGAGCAGTACTTC. Residues: CSVKTSGSSYEQYF.

This chain joins TRBV27 and TRBJ1-1, with TRBD1 as a possible D gene (5 bases). The CDR3 runs 11 residues. CDR1 is MNHEY and CDR2 is SMNVEV in the germline V gene (reference sequence). V was pared by 11 bases and J by 0 bases, with 7 bases between. The CDR3, as DNA: TGTGCCGCAGGGATGAACACTGAAGCTTTCTTT. Translation: CAAGMNTEAFF.

This rearrangement joins TRBV9 to TRBJ2-7; the D gene could be TRBD1 or TRBD2 (6 bases each). Per germline, CDR1 SGDLS and CDR2 YYNGEE. CDR3 length: 14 amino acids. The V end was cut by 0 bases, the J end by 2 bases, with 9 bases between. The CDR3 protein is CASSVGGAAYEQYF. CDR3 DNA sequence: TGTGCCAGCAGCGTAGGGGGGGCGGCCTACGAGCAGTACTTC.

The chain employs TRBV5-1 and TRBJ1-2; D is possibly TRBD1 (5 bases). CDR1 SGHRS and CDR2 YFSETQ come from the germline V gene. V was cut by 4 bases and J by 7 bases, with 20 bases left in between. CDR3 length: 15 amino acids. CDR3 sequence reads: CASSLTETGISGYTF. The DNA of the CDR3 is TGCGCCAGCAGCCTGACAGAAACCGGAATAAGTGGCTACACCTTC.

The rearrangement links TRBV19 to TRBJ2-2; D call uncertain. There are 17 residues in the CDR3. Trimming shortened V by 3 bases and J by 2 bases, and 16 bases separated the two germline ends. CDR1 is LNHDA and CDR2 is SQIVND in the germline V gene (reference sequence). CDR3 amino acids: CASSMWPRFGNTGELFF. The CDR3 nucleotides are TGTGCCAGTAGTATGTGGCCCAGATTCGGTAACACCGGGGAGCTGTTTTTT.

J is TRBJ1-5 and V is TRBV6-1, with TRBD1 matching 7 bases. Germline CDR1 MNHNS, CDR2 SASEGT. With V trimmed by 7 bases and J by 4 bases, 10 bases remained unmatched. This CDR3 contains 15 residues. This chain's CDR3 is CASTAETGRNQPQHF. The CDR3 DNA sequence: TGTGCCAGCACCGCCGAGACAGGGCGAAATCAGCCCCAGCATTTT.

V and J are TRBV21-1 and TRBJ1-1; whether TRBD1, the table's D call, matches the DNA was not checked. TRBV21-1 is annotated as a pseudogene. This CDR3 region has 15 residues. The CDR3 coding sequence is TGTGCCAGCAGCGGAAAACAGGGGGGGAACACTGAAGCTTTCTTT. It specifies CASSGKQGGNTEAFF.

The chain is built from TRBV7-3 and TRBJ2-7; 10 bases agree with TRBD2. Germline V gene lookup returns CDR1 SGHTA and CDR2 FQGTGA. The CDR3 has 14 amino acids. V trimming: 5 bases; J trimming: 5 bases; junction bases outside the gene matches: 6. The CDR3 DNA follows: TGTGCCAGCAGCCCTCTAGCGGGAGCAAACGAGCAGTACTTC. It encodes CASSPLAGANEQYF. The variable domain in full, with the rest retrieved from reference TRBV7-3 and TRBJ2-7, is GAGVSQTPSNKVTEKGKYVELRCDPISGHTALYWYRQSLGQGPEFLIYFQGTGAADDSGLPNDRFFAVRPEGSVSTLKIQRTERGDSAVYLCASSPLAGANEQYFGPGTRLTVT.